This entry is about one T cell receptor beta chain. Its target is unknown. Data came from immunoSEQ multiplex PCR; TCRdb stores just in-frame clones and leaves some out. The data contain about 7,400 clones, 55% to 75% of them singletons. The sample originates from a study of graft-versus-host responses after intestinal transplantation. Study-level information: Each patient got anti-thymocyte globulin induction, then tacrolimus and steroids for approximately three years. Findings of the study overall: Researchers found peak circulating GvH clone levels linked to early post-transplant HvG declines.

From the graft tissue, intraepithelial and lamina propria lymphocytes were released through processing. CDR1 and CDR2 from the germline V gene are SGHRS and YFSETQ. This CDR3 is 15 amino acids long. The J segment lost 2 bases and the V segment lost 4 bases, leaving 5 bases of the junction unmatched. The clonotype originates from a human patient who received an intestinal transplant, so some T cells may come from the graft donor. The sequenced sample was ileum tissue, obtained roughly eight months after intestinal transplantation. This chain joins TRBV5-1 and TRBJ2-1; 8 bases agree with TRBD1. As DNA, the CDR3 is TGCGCCAGCAGCAAAGGACAGGGAACCTACAATGAGCAGTTCTTC. It specifies CASSKGQGTYNEQFF.